A selection of T cell receptor beta chains follows, all from one sample in a study of shared clonotypes between healthy human individuals. Repertoires were generated with immunoSEQ multiplex PCR, while TCRdb's copy carries only in-frame clones and drops some. The repertoire consists of some 1 million clones, with approximately 72% occurring once and the leading ten covering 1.2% to 1.5%. Sequenced sample: memory CD4+ T cells sorted from blood. These receptors originate from a man aged 18-30 years in good health. CDR3s include the opening cysteine and the closing phenylalanine or tryptophan. D genes are given only for firm matches. A clone size is listed for some rows: how often the clone was seen (once, few, many), or a class if it is expanded.

clone_size | j_call | v_call | d_call | cdr3_nt | cdr3_aa
NA | TRBJ2-4 | TRBV18 | NA | TGTGCCAGCGCCCTAGACTTAGCCAAAAACATTCAGTACTTC | CASALDLAKNIQYF
NA | TRBJ1-1 | TRBV2 | NA | TGTGCCAGCAGCGACGACTATAACACTGAAGCTTTCTTT | CASSDDYNTEAFF
NA | TRBJ1-3 | TRBV7-2 | TRBD1 | TGTGCCAGCAGCTCCGACAGGGGTTCTGGAAACACCATATATTTT | CASSSDRGSGNTIYF
NA | TRBJ2-2 | TRBV5-1 | TRBD1 | TGCGCCAGCAGCTCCCGACCGGGACAGTTCACCGGGGAGCTGTTTTTT | CASSSRPGQFTGELFF
NA | TRBJ2-7 | TRBV19 | TRBD1 | TGTGCCAGTCGCCCAGGGCAGGGGGCTTACGAGCAGTACTTC | CASRPGQGAYEQYF
NA | TRBJ2-7 | TRBV18 | TRBD1 | TGTGCCAGCTCAATTACAGGGGGATACGAGCAGTACTTC | CASSITGGYEQYF
few | TRBJ1-4 | TRBV6-6 | TRBD1 | TGTGCCAGCAGTTACTCGACAGGGAATAGAAAACTGTTTTTT | CASSYSTGNRKLFF
few | TRBJ1-4 | TRBV6-5 | NA | TGTGCCAGCAGACGTATATTAATGAGTGAAAAACTGTTTTTT | CASRRILMSEKLFF
NA | TRBJ2-3 | TRBV7-6 | NA | TGTGCCAGCAGCCGCGGGTACACAGATACGCAGTATTTT | CASSRGYTDTQYF
NA | TRBJ2-5 | TRBV7-2 | NA | TGTGCCAGCAGCTTAGGTTCCAGTTCCAGCGGCCAAGAGACCCAGTACTTC | CASSLGSSSSGQETQYF
once | TRBJ2-1 | TRBV7-9 | NA | TGTGCCAGCAGCTTAGGGACGGGATACAATGAGCAGTTCTTC | CASSLGTGYNEQFF
NA | TRBJ2-7 | TRBV4-3 | NA | TGCGCCAGCAGCCAAGATTGGGGAACTAGCTCCTACGAGCAGTACTTC | CASSQDWGTSSYEQYF
NA | TRBJ2-1 | TRBV15 | NA | TGTGCCACCAGCAGAGAAGGAGGGGAGTACAATGAGCAGTTCTTC | CATSREGGEYNEQFF
NA | TRBJ2-7 | TRBV7-2 | TRBD2 | TGTGCCAGCAGCCTGCTAGCGGGAGGGCCCTACGAGCAGTACTTC | CASSLLAGGPYEQYF
NA | TRBJ2-7 | TRBV30 | NA | TGTGCCTGGAGTGTACCCAGGGTGGGGTCCTACGAGCAGTACTTC | CAWSVPRVGSYEQYF
NA | TRBJ1-2 | TRBV28 | NA | TGTGCCAGCAGTTTATCCCCGACGGCTAACTATGGCTACACCTTC | CASSLSPTANYGYTF
NA | TRBJ2-1 | TRBV7-2 | NA | TGTGCCAGCAGCTTAGGGACCAGTCAGAATGAGCAGTTCTTC | CASSLGTSQNEQFF
NA | TRBJ2-5 | TRBV7-6 | NA | TGTGCCAGCAGCCCCGGGACCCCAGAGACCCAGTACTTC | CASSPGTPETQYF
few | TRBJ2-5 | TRBV5-8 | NA | TGTGCCAGCAGCTTGGCGGGGGTACAAGAGACCCAGTACTTC | CASSLAGVQETQYF
NA | TRBJ1-6 | TRBV9 | NA | TGTGCCAGTACAGGTTCACCCCTCCACTTT | CASTGSPLHF
NA | TRBJ1-1 | TRBV5-5 | NA | TGTGCCAGCAGCTTGAGTAGGGGTGAAGCTTTCTTT | CASSLSRGEAFF
once | TRBJ2-7 | TRBV5-6 | NA | TGTGCCAGCAGCTTGTGGGGAACCGAGCAGTACTTC | CASSLWGTEQYF
NA | TRBJ1-5 | TRBV6-1 | NA | TGTGCCAGCAGTGAAGCGGTTGGTCAGCCCCAGCATTTT | CASSEAVGQPQHF
NA | TRBJ1-3 | TRBV10-2 | TRBD1 | TGCGCCAGCAGTGACCCTGGGACAGGGAGTGGAAACACCATATATTTT | CASSDPGTGSGNTIYF
NA | TRBJ2-7 | TRBV7-2 | NA | TGTGCCAGCAGCTTAAGGCGGCTGGGCGGCGACGAGCAGTACTTC | CASSLRRLGGDEQYF